This T cell receptor beta chain was captured by sequencing in a study of blood T cells in healthy people across ages. V was cut by 1 base and J by 1 base, with 11 bases left in between. This CDR3 spans 16 amino acids. Germline lookup yields CDR1 MNHNS and CDR2 SASEGT. The use of a sample-barcoded 5' primer and a J-beta primer mix characterized a second PCR of roughly 7 to 11 cycles. TCRdb independently ran MiXCR on the 5' RACE reads; one entry per CDR3 protein. The sample consists of about 1.5 million distinct CDR3 sequences, approximately 39% of them appearing once. V and J are TRBV6-1 and TRBJ1-3; D is perhaps TRBD1 (5 bases). The sequence came from a young woman in good health. Sequencing used blood. As DNA, the CDR3 is TGTGCCAGCAGTGAAGTAGGGGTCGGGTCTGGAAACACCATATATTTT. It codes for CASSEVGVGSGNTIYF.